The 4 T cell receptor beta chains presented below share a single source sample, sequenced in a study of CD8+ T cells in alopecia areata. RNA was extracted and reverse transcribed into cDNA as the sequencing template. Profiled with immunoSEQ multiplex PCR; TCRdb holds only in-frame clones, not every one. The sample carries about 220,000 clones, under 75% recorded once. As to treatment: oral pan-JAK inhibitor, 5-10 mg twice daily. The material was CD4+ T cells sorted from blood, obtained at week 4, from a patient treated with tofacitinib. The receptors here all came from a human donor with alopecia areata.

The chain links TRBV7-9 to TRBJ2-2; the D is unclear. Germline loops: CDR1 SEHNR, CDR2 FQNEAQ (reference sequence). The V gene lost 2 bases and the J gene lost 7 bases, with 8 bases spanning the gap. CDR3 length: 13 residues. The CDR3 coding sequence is TGTGCCAGCAGCTTACCTGGAATCGGGGAGCTGTTTTTT. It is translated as CASSLPGIGELFF. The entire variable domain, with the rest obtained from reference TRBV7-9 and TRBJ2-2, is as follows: DTGVSQNPRHKITKRGQNVTFRCDPISEHNRLYWYRQTLGQGPEFLTYFQNEAQLEKSRLLSDRFSAERPKGSFSTLEIQRTEQGDSAMYLCASSLPGIGELFFGEGSRLTVL.

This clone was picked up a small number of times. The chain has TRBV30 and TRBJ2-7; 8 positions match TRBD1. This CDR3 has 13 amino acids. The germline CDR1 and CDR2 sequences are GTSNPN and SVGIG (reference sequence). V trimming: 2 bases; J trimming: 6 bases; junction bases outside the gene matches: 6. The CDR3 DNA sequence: TGTGCCTGGAGTTTACAACAGGGGGGCGAGCAGTACTTC. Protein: CAWSLQQGGEQYF.

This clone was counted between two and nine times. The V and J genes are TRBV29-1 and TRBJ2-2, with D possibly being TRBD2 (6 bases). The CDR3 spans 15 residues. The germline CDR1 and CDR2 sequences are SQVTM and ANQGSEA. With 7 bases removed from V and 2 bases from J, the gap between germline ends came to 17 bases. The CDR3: CSGLLGGLNTGELFF. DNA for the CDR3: TGCAGCGGTCTCCTCGGCGGACTAAACACCGGGGAGCTGTTTTTT.

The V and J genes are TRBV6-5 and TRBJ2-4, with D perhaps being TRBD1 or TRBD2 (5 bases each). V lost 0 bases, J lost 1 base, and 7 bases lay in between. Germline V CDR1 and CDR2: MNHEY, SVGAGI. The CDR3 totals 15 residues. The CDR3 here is CASSYSGTAKNIQYF. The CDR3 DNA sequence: TGTGCCAGCAGTTACTCCGGGACGGCCAAAAACATTCAGTACTTC.